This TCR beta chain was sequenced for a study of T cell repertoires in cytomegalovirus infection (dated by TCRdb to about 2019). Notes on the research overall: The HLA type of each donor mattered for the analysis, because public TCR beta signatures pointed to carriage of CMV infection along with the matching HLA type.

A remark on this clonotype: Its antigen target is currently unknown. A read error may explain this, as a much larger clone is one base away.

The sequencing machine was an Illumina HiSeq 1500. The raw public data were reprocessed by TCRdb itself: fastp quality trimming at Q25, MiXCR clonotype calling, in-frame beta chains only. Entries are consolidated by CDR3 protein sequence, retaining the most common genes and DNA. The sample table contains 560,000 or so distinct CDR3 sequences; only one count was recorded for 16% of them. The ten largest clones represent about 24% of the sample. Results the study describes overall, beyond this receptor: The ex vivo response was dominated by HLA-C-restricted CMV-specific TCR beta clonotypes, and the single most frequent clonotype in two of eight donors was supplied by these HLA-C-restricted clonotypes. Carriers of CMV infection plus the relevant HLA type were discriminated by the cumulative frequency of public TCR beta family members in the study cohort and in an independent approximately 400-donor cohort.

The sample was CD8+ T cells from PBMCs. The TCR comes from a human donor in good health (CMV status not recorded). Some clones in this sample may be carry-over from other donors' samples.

The bases read TGTGCCAGCAGCTTCGCCGGGACAGGGAACTACGAGCAGTACTTC. The translation is CASSFAGTGNYEQYF. The chain is assembled from TRBV7-6 and TRBJ2-7; 9 junctional bases match TRBD1. Trimming takes 3 bases off V and 3 bases off J; junction bases not matched to a gene: 6. The cysteine opens and the phenylalanine closes a CDR3 of 15 amino acids. Just the 45-base CDR3 DNA is kept, in frame starting at base 1. Looking up the germline V gene yields CDR1 SGHVS and CDR2 FNYEAQ.